There are a few counts of the clone carrying this TCR beta chain. The antigen remains unidentified. The junction does not match germline at one end; this may be a read error. The sample is drawn from a study of identical twins. Notes on the study in general: It was cross-sectional statistical analysis, not following the same donors, that the conclusions relied on. The study found that models underestimated out-of-frame TCR alpha sharing in monozygotic twins. Insertions ran lower in abundant cord blood beta clonotypes, though not in memory repertoires.

CDR1 and CDR2 from the germline V gene are SSHAT and FNYEAQ (reference sequence). The CDR3 covers 15 residues. MiXCR, run by TCRdb on the 5' RACE reads, gives a single entry per CDR3 protein. The table lists around 290,000 distinct CDR3 sequences, 7.5% to 9.5% of them singletons. These same records also appear under a second study, on yellow fever vaccine responses in identical twins. According to that study: Twins reportedly had a vaccine T cell response that seemed partly convergent, partly personalized.

This clonotype originated in a woman between 18 and 29 years old in good health. V gene TRBV7-7 combines with J gene TRBJ2-1, with unresolved D. Input material: CD8+ T cells sorted from blood. CDR3 sequence reads: CASSLKVGSYNEQFF. CDR3 nucleotide sequence: TGTGCTAGCAGCTTAAAGGTGGGAAGTTACAATGAGCAGTTCTTC.